Sequencing of this TCR beta chain was carried out in a study of T cell responses to AZD1222 COVID-19 vaccine. The overall study: Pooling of second doses given at about 4 or about 12 weeks was done.

The CDR3 extends over 15 amino acids. Trimming stripped 3 bases from V and 9 bases from J, with 15 bases between. Germline loops: CDR1 LNHDA, CDR2 SQIVND (reference sequence). The method was immunoSEQ multiplex PCR; TCRdb's version includes in-frame clones alone and lacks a portion of them. The table records 150,000 to 160,000 clones, around 90% of them present only once. This rearrangement joins TRBV19 to TRBJ1-6, with D hard to call. The TCR originated in an adult in good health. Here the sequenced sample was peripheral blood, taken on day 0 of AZD1222 vaccination. The DNA for the CDR3 is TGTGCCAGTAGTATGAGACCGAACTCAGGTTCACCCCTCCACTTT. Its translation is CASSMRPNSGSPLHF.